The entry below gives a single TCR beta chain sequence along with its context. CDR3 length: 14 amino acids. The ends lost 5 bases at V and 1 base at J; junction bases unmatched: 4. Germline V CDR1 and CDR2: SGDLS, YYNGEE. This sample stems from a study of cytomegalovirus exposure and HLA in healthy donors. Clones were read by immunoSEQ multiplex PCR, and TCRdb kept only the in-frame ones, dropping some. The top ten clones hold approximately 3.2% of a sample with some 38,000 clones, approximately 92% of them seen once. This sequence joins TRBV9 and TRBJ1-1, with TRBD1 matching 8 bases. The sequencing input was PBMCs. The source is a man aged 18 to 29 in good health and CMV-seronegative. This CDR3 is CASRPGQANTEAFF. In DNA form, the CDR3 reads TGTGCCAGCAGACCGGGACAGGCGAACACTGAAGCTTTCTTT.